These T cell receptor beta chains were read from a single sample in a study of cytotoxic CD8 clonotypes in ibrutinib-treated CLL. The protocol was immunoSEQ multiplex PCR, while the TCRdb copy is restricted to in-frame clones and leaves out a portion. Of about 57,000 clones in the sample, roughly three fifths were seen once. The specimen comprised PBMCs, sampled after 24 months of ibrutinib treatment. The source of these receptors is a human donor with chronic lymphocytic leukemia. CDR3s include the opening cysteine and the closing phenylalanine or tryptophan. The D gene is left open where the match is weak. Clone size appears in some rows only: once, few, many, or a class for an expanded clone.

J gene	V gene	D gene	clone size	CDR3 DNA	CDR3 protein
TRBJ2-7	TRBV30	TRBD2	-	TGTGCCTGGACACTAGCGGGACTGTACGAGCAGTACTTC	CAWTLAGLYEQYF
TRBJ1-5	TRBV28	-	-	TGTGCCAGCAGTTTACCTGACAGATTCCAGCCCCAGCATTTT	CASSLPDRFQPQHF
TRBJ2-1	TRBV6-6	TRBD2	-	TGTGCCAGCAGCCCAGGGGTAGCGGGAAGGAATGAGCAGTTCTTC	CASSPGVAGRNEQFF
TRBJ2-7	TRBV28	-	-	TGTGCCAGCAGTTACTCGATCGTTAGGGACGACGAGCAGTACTTC	CASSYSIVRDDEQYF
TRBJ2-3	TRBV6-5	TRBD2	-	TGTGCCAGCAGACCAGCTAGCGGGGTGGTGGATACGCAGTATTTT	CASRPASGVVDTQYF
TRBJ2-2	TRBV19	-	-	TGTGCCAGTAGTATTTATGGACTGAACACCGGGGAGCTGTTTTTT	CASSIYGLNTGELFF
TRBJ2-3	TRBV19	TRBD2	-	TGTGCCAGTAGTAGGTATGCTAGCGGGCGCACAGATACGCAGTATTTT	CASSRYASGRTDTQYF
TRBJ2-1	TRBV5-6	-	-	TGTGCCAGCAGATGGCGGGGAAGCTCCTACAATGAGCAGTTCTTC	CASRWRGSSYNEQFF
TRBJ2-7	TRBV6-6	-	few	TGTGCCAGCAGTTACTCGAGTGCAGGGCTCGAGCAGTACTTC	CASSYSSAGLEQYF
TRBJ2-7	TRBV11-2	-	-	TGTGCCAGCAGCCCACCAGGATACGAGCAGTACTTC	CASSPPGYEQYF
TRBJ2-5	TRBV28	TRBD1	few	TGTGCCAGCAGGGGACAGAAAAAACAAGAGACCCAGTACTTC	CASRGQKKQETQYF
TRBJ1-1	TRBV20-1	-	-	TGCAGTGCTACCGCAGCTGAAGCTTTCTTT	CSATAAEAFF
TRBJ1-2	TRBV5-1	-	few	TGCGCCAGCAGCTTGTCGGGAAATGGCTACACCTTC	CASSLSGNGYTF
TRBJ2-2	TRBV7-8	-	few	TGTGCCAGCAGCCTACGTACCGGAGGCCCCGGGGAGCTGTTTTTT	CASSLRTGGPGELFF
TRBJ2-5	TRBV5-6	-	-	TGTGCCAGCAGCTTCCGGGCGGCACAAGAGACCCAGTACTTC	CASSFRAAQETQYF
TRBJ2-5	TRBV7-9	-	once	TGTGCCAGCAGCTTAGGGGACAAGAAAGAGACCCAGTACTTC	CASSLGDKKETQYF
TRBJ1-2	TRBV7-9	TRBD1	-	TGTGCCAGCAGCTTCGCAGGGGGCCTAGACTACACCTTC	CASSFAGGLDYTF
TRBJ2-2	TRBV4-2	-	few	TGTGCCAGCAGCCAGGGCTCTAACACCGGGGAGCTGTTTTTT	CASSQGSNTGELFF